The rows below give T cell receptor beta chains drawn from one sample of a study of T cell repertoires in cytomegalovirus infection. One entry per CDR3 protein, called by TCRdb with MiXCR from the reads. The data hold about 920,000 distinct CDR3 sequences, with less than 40% observed a single time. For these receptors, no antigen is known. The sequences come from cultured CD8+ T cells from PBMCs, collected from culture after CMV antigen stimulation. Receptor source: a human donor in good health (CMV status not recorded). Some clones in this sample may be carry-over from other donors' samples. Both conserved end residues are part of each CDR3. Each record gives: J gene, V gene, D gene, clone size, CDR3 DNA, CDR3 protein. The D gene is left open where the match is weak. The listing skips clone size in some rows; elsewhere it reads once, few, many or a size class.

>TRBJ2-7|TRBV7-4|.|few
TGTGCCATCGGTGGGATGGAGCAGTACTTC
CAIGGMEQYF
>TRBJ1-2|TRBV4-1|.|.
TGCGCCAGCAGCCAAGTAGGGGATTATGGCTACACCTTC
CASSQVGDYGYTF
>TRBJ1-5|TRBV15|.|.
TGTGCCACCAGCAGAGCGGGGTACAATCAGCCCCAGCATTTT
CATSRAGYNQPQHF
>TRBJ2-1|TRBV12-3/TRBV12-4|.|.
TGTGCCAGCAGTTTCACGGGGCCGGGCGATGAGCAGTTCTTC
CASSFTGPGDEQFF
>TRBJ2-4|TRBV7-6|.|many
TGTGCCAGCAGCTTAGCTCTAGGGGGAGGCAAAAACATTCAGTACTTC
CASSLALGGGKNIQYF
>TRBJ2-1|TRBV12-3/TRBV12-4|.|few
TGTGCCAGCAGCCGCAGGGACAATGAGCAGTTCTTC
CASSRRDNEQFF
>TRBJ2-7|TRBV4-1|.|once
TGCGCCAGCAGCCAAGGGAACGAGGGCTCCTACGAGCAGTACTTC
CASSQGNEGSYEQYF
>TRBJ1-5|TRBV12-3/TRBV12-4|TRBD1|.
TGTGCCAGCAGCACGCCGACAGGGGGCAATCAGCCCCAGCATTTT
CASSTPTGGNQPQHF
>TRBJ2-3|TRBV7-6|.|many
TGTGCCAGCAGCGGAGGGGGCCGGGAGGTCGCAGATACGCAGTATTTT
CASSGGGREVADTQYF
>TRBJ2-4|TRBV19|TRBD1|.
TGTGCCAGTAGTACACCGGCGGGGACAGGGGGGAATATTAAAAACATTCAGTACTTC
CASSTPAGTGGNIKNIQYF
>TRBJ2-7|TRBV6-1|TRBD1|few
TGTGCCAGCAGTGAAGGGTTTGGGACAGGCGATCCATACGAGCAGTACTTC
CASSEGFGTGDPYEQYF
>TRBJ2-3|TRBV6-6|.|.
TGTGCCAGCAGTTCTGGAGGGTCGGCGGGGACTTACACAGATACGCAGTATTTT
CASSSGGSAGTYTDTQYF
>TRBJ1-4|TRBV7-9|.|few
TGTGCCAGCAGCTCAAGACAGGCTGCAACTAATGAAAAACTGTTTTTT
CASSSRQAATNEKLFF
>TRBJ2-7|TRBV4-1|TRBD1|once
TGCGCCAACAGCCACACAAAGGGGGCGACCTACGAGCAGTACTTC
CANSHTKGATYEQYF
>TRBJ2-3|TRBV20-1|TRBD2|few
TGCAGTGGAGCCGGGGGGACTTCTAGCACAGATACGCAGTATTTT
CSGAGGTSSTDTQYF
>TRBJ1-1|TRBV6-5|.|.
TGTGCCAACATGATGGACGCGGAAATGGAAGCTTTCTTT
CANMMDAEMEAFF
>TRBJ1-4|TRBV6-5|TRBD1|.
TGTGCCACCCAGGGGGCAACTAATGAAAAACTGTTTTTT
CATQGATNEKLFF
>TRBJ1-1|TRBV27|.|.
TGTGCCAGCAGTTGGAGTGCGAACACTGAAGCTTTCTTT
CASSWSANTEAFF
>TRBJ2-3|TRBV27|.|once
TGTGCCAGCAGTCCGGCCGGGACTCACAGAGGGGATACGCAGTATTTT
CASSPAGTHRGDTQYF
>TRBJ2-1|TRBV27|.|few
TGTGCCAGCAGCAAGGGTGCCGGCTACAATGAGCAGTTCTTC
CASSKGAGYNEQFF
>TRBJ1-5|TRBV6-1|.|.
TGTGCCAGCAGTCCTCAGGCTCAGGCCCAGCATTTT
CASSPQAQAQHF
>TRBJ2-5|TRBV14|TRBD2|few
TGTGCCAGCAGCCCCAGGACTAGCGGGCCCCTGGGGACCCAGTACTTC
CASSPRTSGPLGTQYF
>TRBJ1-2|TRBV6-5|TRBD1|.
TGTGCCAGCAGTAAGGGGACAGGGAGTATCTATGGCTACACCTTC
CASSKGTGSIYGYTF
>TRBJ2-1|TRBV4-2|.|.
TGTGCCAGCAGCCCGCGGTCGAGCGGCGACAATGAGCAGTTCTTC
CASSPRSSGDNEQFF
>TRBJ2-7|TRBV27|.|few
TGTGCCAGCAGTTTCGGAAGGCCCGACTACGAGCAGTACTTC
CASSFGRPDYEQYF
>TRBJ1-2|TRBV28|.|.
TGTGCCAGCAGACCCCGGACCGCCGGCTACACCTTC
CASRPRTAGYTF
>TRBJ2-1|TRBV28|.|.
TGTGCCAGCAGTTTAGTACTAGCTAGCTCCTACAATGAGCAGTTCTTC
CASSLVLASSYNEQFF
>TRBJ1-1|TRBV27|.|.
TGTGCCAGCAGTAACCTAGGGGGTGCCGTGACCTTT
CASSNLGGAVTF
>TRBJ2-1|TRBV7-9|TRBD1|few
TGTGCCAGCAGCCGACAGGGCCCCAAAAGGTACAATGAGCAGTTCTTC
CASSRQGPKRYNEQFF
>TRBJ1-3|TRBV2|.|few
TGTGCCAGCATCACCATAAGGGAGATTGATTACTCTGGAAACACCATATATTTT
CASITIREIDYSGNTIYF
>TRBJ2-1|TRBV12-5|.|.
TGTGCTAGTGGTTTGGGACAGCGATACAATGAGCAGTTCTTC
CASGLGQRYNEQFF
>TRBJ1-4|TRBV7-9|.|few
TGTGCCAGCAGCGAAGGGGGAGGCGGTGAAAAACTGTTTTTT
CASSEGGGGEKLFF
>TRBJ2-1|TRBV4-1|TRBD2|few
TGCGCCAGCAGCCATGGCCCTAGCGGGGGGACGATGCTCCAAACGTACAATGAGCAGTTCTTC
CASSHGPSGGTMLQTYNEQFF
>TRBJ2-5|TRBV6-1|.|.
TGTGCCAGCAGGGTCCCGGGCCAAGAGACCCAGTACTTC
CASRVPGQETQYF
>TRBJ1-1|TRBV25-1|.|many
TGTGCCAGCAGCCAAGGTCTAGACACTGAAGCTTTCTTT
CASSQGLDTEAFF
>TRBJ2-5|TRBV6-1|.|.
TGTGCCAGCAGTAACCAGGGGACGTGGGGAGAGACCCAGTACTTC
CASSNQGTWGETQYF
>TRBJ2-1|TRBV9|TRBD2|.
TGTGCCAGCAGCGTTACTAGCGGGGGATCAGCCGGCCGCAATGAGCAGTTCTTC
CASSVTSGGSAGRNEQFF
>TRBJ2-3|TRBV6-5|.|few
TGTGCCAGCAGCGCATGGGACTCCCGCACAGATACGCAGTATTTT
CASSAWDSRTDTQYF
>TRBJ1-6|TRBV20-1|TRBD1|.
TGCAGTGCTAGAGATGTTGGGGACAGGAGAAATTCACCCCTCCACTTT
CSARDVGDRRNSPLHF
>TRBJ1-5|TRBV20-1|TRBD1|.
TGCAGTGCTAGAGATCGGGGACAGGCCCAGCAGCCCCAGCATTTT
CSARDRGQAQQPQHF
>TRBJ2-5|TRBV10-3|TRBD2|.
TGTGCCATCAGTGGGGTAGCGGGGGAAGAGACCCAGTACTTC
CAISGVAGEETQYF
>TRBJ1-3|TRBV7-6|TRBD1|.
TGTGCCAGCAGCCCCCGCCAGGGACAGGGGTCTGGAAACACCATATATTTT
CASSPRQGQGSGNTIYF
>TRBJ2-2|TRBV6-1|TRBD1|few
TGTGCCAGCAGTGAACGAGTAGGGGGCGAAAACACCGGGGAGCTGTTTTTT
CASSERVGGENTGELFF
>TRBJ2-3|TRBV7-9|TRBD1|many
TGTGCCAGCAGCTCACTTGGGACAGGGGGCCTCACAGATACGCAGTATTTT
CASSSLGTGGLTDTQYF
>TRBJ2-6|TRBV27|TRBD1|few
TGTGCCAGCACCCGACAGGGGCCTAGCTCTGGGGCCAACGTCCTGACTTTC
CASTRQGPSSGANVLTF
>TRBJ2-3|TRBV14|.|few
TGTGCCAGCAGCCAAGCCGACGACACAGATACGCAGTATTTT
CASSQADDTDTQYF
>TRBJ1-2|TRBV14|TRBD1|few
TGTGCCAGCAGCCAACTTCCAGGGGGCGCTTTTGGCTACACCTTC
CASSQLPGGAFGYTF
>TRBJ2-7|TRBV7-9|.|.
TGTGCCAGCAGCTCGGACGGGAACGAGCAGTACTTC
CASSSDGNEQYF